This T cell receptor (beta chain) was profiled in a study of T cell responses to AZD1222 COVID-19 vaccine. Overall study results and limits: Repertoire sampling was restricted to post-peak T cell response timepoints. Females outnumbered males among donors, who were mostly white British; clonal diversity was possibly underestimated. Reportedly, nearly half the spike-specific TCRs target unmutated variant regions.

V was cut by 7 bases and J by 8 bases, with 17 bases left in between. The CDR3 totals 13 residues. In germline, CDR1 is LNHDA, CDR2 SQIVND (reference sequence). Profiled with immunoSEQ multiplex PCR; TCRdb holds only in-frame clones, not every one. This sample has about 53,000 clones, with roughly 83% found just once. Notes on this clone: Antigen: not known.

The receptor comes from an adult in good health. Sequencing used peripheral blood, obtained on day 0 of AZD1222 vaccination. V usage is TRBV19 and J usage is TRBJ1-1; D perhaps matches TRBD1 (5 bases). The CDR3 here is CASKQVAGGEAFF. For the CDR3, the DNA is TGTGCCAGTAAACAGGTGGCGGGGGGAGAAGCTTTCTTT.